Described below is a single T cell receptor beta chain sequence and its context. This clonotype was seen a few times. There is no known antigen for this receptor. No much larger clonotype is one base removed from it; base qualities were not supplied. V is reduced by 6 bases and J by 7 bases, leaving a spacing of 17 bases between them. The CDR3 runs 14 residues from the cysteine to the phenylalanine. Only the CDR3 DNA is retained, 42 bases long and in frame from the first base. TCRdb records Illumina NovaSeq 6000 as the sequencer. TCRalpha and TCRbeta cDNA libraries were constructed by 5'RACE with constant-segment primers, with sample barcodes and unique molecular identifiers being introduced. RNA was extracted from every sample with Trizol reagent. Libraries were amplified in two PCR steps, with a second sample barcode and Illumina TruSeq adapters added in the second step. Sequencing of the libraries was done on an Illumina NovaSeq, producing 2 x 150 bp paired-end reads. The paper's processing steps were these. Demultiplexing of reads and collapsing into UMI-guided consensus sequences were performed with migec v1.2.7. Using mixcr v2.1.11, UMI consensuses were aligned to TRA and TRB V and J templates and then assembled into clonotypes. A clonotype was counted as expanded or contracted only if both edgeR and NoisET called the change significant, with noise models trained on biological replicates. For edgeR calls, a false discovery rate-adjusted p below 0.01 and a log2 fold-change threshold of 1 were applied. As an exploratory analysis of dynamics, max-normalized trajectories of the 1000 most abundant clonotypes were examined by PCA with hierarchical clustering. The CD4 or CD8 phenotype of responding clones was assigned using the separately sequenced CD4+ and CD8+ repertoires. The public reads were reprocessed in TCRdb via fastp at Q25 and MiXCR, keeping in-frame beta chains. Duplicate CDR3 protein sequences are folded into a single record with the most common DNA and genes. These V and J calls derive from TCRdb rather than the authors' analysis. This sample is represented by about half a million distinct CDR3 sequences; roughly 18% of them were singletons. The top ten clones comprise 9% to 15% of the sample.

These data originate in a study of T-cell memory formation after mild COVID-19 (dated by TCRdb to about 2021). In the study overall: TCR sequence clusters from the two donors were found to be largely donor specific. In two donors, T-cell clones that expanded and contracted after mild COVID-19 were followed by sequencing TCRalpha and TCRbeta repertoires longitudinally. Two young, previously healthy adult volunteers, one female and one male, were included in the cohort.

PBMCs were isolated by Ficoll-Paque density gradient centrifugation. Overall study results and their limits: The detection of some responding clones in pre-infection memory suggests that pre-existing cross-reactive memory T cells joined the SARS-CoV-2 response. Only a couple of mild cases were covered in the study, and larger cohorts including severe cases with pre-infection samples were considered necessary. Contracting CD4+ clones were found mainly in CM and EM memory subsets, while CD8+ clones were enriched in EMRA. Clones that contracted from day 15 to 85 showed balanced CD4/CD8 phenotypes, whereas a second wave of clones that expanded from day 15 to 37 leaned towards CD4+. The second-wave clones that peaked on day 37 were not confirmed to be SARS-CoV-2 specific.

The sample taken for sequencing was PBMCs or a T cell subset sorted from them (not recorded which). The receptor's source is an adult woman who had mild COVID-19 (a few samples of this study predate the infection). The sample titles of this study are shuffled in the database, so cell type and time point are left out; the donor was told from shared clones. The V gene is TRBV12-3 or TRBV12-4 and the J gene is TRBJ2-3, with the D assignment possibly TRBD1 or TRBD2, given 6 matching bases for each. The DNA sequence is TGTGCCAGCAGCCCGGGGGCAACACGATATACGCAGTATTTT. This sequence encodes CASSPGATRYTQYF.